This T cell receptor (beta chain) was documented in a study of response to subunit inactivated influenza vaccine. MiXCR, applied by TCRdb to the RT-PCR reads, yields one record per CDR3 protein. The sample holds 150,000 to 200,000 distinct CDR3 sequences, approximately 12% seen once. The CDR3 runs 16 residues. The germline V and J ends were trimmed by 3 bases and 0 bases, with 13 bases remaining between them. The germline V gene encodes CDR1 SGDLS and CDR2 YYNGEE. Regarding this clonotype: Its antigen remains unknown.

Whole-study findings and limits: Only a handful of new T cells, the authors suggested, are recruited with each seasonal influenza vaccination.

This sample also appeared in a second study, on T cells expressing NK-cell markers. That study adds: Making the TCR beta cDNA relied on 5'RACE template switching with UMIs. In a few donors, dominant clonotypes made up roughly 28.3-65% of CD3+CD56-NKG2C+ cells.

The TCR originated in a man aged 50 to 59 who received an inactivated influenza vaccine. J is TRBJ2-1 and V is TRBV9; D is possibly TRBD2 (5 bases). The material was CD8+ T cells sorted from PBMCs, obtained less than 13 days after vaccination. CDR3 nucleotides: TGTGCCAGCAGCGGAGACCGGGGTAGCTCCTACAATGAGCAGTTCTTC. It is translated as CASSGDRGSSYNEQFF. The variable domain in full, completed from reference TRBV9 and TRBJ2-1, reads DSGVTQTPKHLITATGQRVTLRCSPRSGDLSVYWYQQSLDQGLQFLIQYYNGEERAKGNILERFSAQQFPDLHSELNLSSLELGDSALYFCASSGDRGSSYNEQFFGPGTRLTVL.